This T cell receptor (beta chain) was sequenced for a study of T cells in Graves' hyperthyroidism and ophthalmopathy. This CDR3 comprises 14 residues. V lost 1 base, J lost 5 bases, and 0 bases stayed unmatched. The V gene's germline CDR1 is SGDLS and CDR2 YYNGEE. Template material for amplifying TCR beta CDR3 regions consisted of RNA transcripts. During a first-round RT-PCR of the TCR CDR3, the HTBI primer set was used. Via MiXCR, TCRdb re-called the multiplex PCR reads, giving one row per CDR3 protein. Of 30,000 to 35,000 distinct CDR3 sequences in the sample, 52% were seen once. The source is a woman in her thirties or forties with Graves' ophthalmopathy. Sequencing input: blood. The chain employs TRBV9 and TRBJ2-2, with 9 nucleotides matching TRBD2. This CDR3 reads CASSVTSGTGELFF. The CDR3 DNA reads TGTGCCAGCAGCGTAACTAGCGGGACCGGGGAGCTGTTTTTT.